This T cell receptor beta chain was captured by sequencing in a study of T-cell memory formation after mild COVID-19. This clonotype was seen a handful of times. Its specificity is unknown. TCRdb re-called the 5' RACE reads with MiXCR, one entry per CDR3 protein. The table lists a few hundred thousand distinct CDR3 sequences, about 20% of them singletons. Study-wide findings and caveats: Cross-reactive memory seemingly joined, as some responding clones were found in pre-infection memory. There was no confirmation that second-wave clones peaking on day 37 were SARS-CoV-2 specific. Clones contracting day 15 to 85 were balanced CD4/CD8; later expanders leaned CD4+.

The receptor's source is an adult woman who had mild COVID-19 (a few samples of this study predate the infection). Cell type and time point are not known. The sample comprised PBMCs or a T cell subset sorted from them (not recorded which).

Written as DNA, the CDR3 is TGTGCCAGCAGCGACCAGGGAGCTACTGAAGCTTTCTTT. Translating gives CASSDQGATEAFF. The gene calls are TRBV5-4 and TRBJ1-1, with a possible D match to TRBD1 (5 bases). The CDR3 has 13 residues. The V end was cut by 4 bases, the J end by 5 bases, with 12 bases between. CDR1 is SGHNT, CDR2 YYREEE, per germline (reference sequence).